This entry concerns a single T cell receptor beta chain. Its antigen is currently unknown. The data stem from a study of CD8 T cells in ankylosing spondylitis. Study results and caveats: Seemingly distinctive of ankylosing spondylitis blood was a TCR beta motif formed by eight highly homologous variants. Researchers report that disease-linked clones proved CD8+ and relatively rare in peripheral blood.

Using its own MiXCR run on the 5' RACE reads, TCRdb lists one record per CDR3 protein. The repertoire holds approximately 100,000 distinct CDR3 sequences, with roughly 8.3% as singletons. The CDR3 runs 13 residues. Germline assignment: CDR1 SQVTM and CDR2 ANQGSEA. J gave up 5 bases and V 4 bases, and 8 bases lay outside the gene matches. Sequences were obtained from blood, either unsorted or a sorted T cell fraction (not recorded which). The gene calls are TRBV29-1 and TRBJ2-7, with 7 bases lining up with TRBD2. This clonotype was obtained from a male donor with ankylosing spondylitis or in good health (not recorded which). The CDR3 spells CSVAALAGDEQYF. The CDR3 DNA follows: TGCAGCGTTGCGGCGCTGGCGGGAGACGAGCAGTACTTC.